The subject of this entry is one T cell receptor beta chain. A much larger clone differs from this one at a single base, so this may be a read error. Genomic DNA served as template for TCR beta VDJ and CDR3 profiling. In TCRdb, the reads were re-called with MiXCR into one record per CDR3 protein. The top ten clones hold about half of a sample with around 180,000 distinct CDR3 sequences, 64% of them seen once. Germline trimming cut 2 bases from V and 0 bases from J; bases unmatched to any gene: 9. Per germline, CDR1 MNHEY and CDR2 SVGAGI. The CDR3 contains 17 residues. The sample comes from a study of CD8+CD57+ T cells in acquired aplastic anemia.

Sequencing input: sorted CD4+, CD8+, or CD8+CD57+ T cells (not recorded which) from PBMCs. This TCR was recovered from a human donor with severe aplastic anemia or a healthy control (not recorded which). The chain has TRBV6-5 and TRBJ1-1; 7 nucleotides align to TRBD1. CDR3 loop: CASSYPRTGGLNTEAFF. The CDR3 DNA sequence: TGTGCCAGCAGTTACCCACGGACAGGAGGGTTGAACACTGAAGCTTTCTTT.